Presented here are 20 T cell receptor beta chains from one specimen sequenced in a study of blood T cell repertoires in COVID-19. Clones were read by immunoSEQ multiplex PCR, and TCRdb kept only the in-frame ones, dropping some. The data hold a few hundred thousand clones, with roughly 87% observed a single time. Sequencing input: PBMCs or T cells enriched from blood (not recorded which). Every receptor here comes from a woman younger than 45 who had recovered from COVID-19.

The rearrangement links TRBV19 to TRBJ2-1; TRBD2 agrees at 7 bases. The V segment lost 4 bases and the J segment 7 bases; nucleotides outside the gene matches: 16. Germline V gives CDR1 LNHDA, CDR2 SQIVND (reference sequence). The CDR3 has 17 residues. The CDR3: CASSRAGRALRGNEQFF. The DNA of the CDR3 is TGTGCCAGTAGTAGAGCGGGGAGAGCTCTCCGGGGGAATGAGCAGTTCTTC.

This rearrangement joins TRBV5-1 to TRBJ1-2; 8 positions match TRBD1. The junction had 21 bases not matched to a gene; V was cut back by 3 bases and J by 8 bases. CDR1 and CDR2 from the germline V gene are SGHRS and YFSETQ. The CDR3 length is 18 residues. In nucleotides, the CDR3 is TGCGCCAGCAGCTCACTTCCCCCCGGACAGGGCATAGTCAACGGCTACACCTTC. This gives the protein CASSSLPPGQGIVNGYTF.

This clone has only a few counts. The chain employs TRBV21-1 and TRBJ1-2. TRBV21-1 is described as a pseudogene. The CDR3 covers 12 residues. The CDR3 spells CASSKYEWGYTF. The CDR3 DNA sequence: TGTGCCAGCAGCAAATATGAGTGGGGCTACACCTTC.

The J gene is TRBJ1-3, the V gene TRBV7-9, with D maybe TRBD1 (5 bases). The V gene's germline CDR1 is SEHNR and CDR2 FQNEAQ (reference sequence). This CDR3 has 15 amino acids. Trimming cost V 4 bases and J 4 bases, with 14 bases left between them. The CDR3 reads CASSSSGGKGNTIYF. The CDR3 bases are TGTGCCAGCAGCTCTTCGGGGGGAAAAGGAAACACCATATATTTT.

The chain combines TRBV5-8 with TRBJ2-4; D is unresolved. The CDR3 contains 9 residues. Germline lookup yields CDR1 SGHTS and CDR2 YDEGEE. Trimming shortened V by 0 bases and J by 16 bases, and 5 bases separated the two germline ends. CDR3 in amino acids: CASSLGAYF. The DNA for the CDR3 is TGTGCCAGCAGCTTGGGGGCTTACTTC.

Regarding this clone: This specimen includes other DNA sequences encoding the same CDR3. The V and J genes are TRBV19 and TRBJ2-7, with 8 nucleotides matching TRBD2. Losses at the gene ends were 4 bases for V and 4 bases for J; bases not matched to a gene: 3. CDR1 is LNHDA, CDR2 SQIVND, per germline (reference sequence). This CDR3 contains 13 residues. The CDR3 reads CASSTSGGYEQYF. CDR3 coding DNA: TGTGCCAGTAGTACGAGCGGGGGTTACGAGCAGTACTTC.

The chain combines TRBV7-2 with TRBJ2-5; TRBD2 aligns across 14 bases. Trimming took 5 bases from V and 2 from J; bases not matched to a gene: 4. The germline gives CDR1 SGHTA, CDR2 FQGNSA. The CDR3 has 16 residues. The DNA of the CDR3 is TGTGCCAGCAGCCCCGGGACTAGCGGGGGTCAAGAGACCCAGTACTTC. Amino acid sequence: CASSPGTSGGQETQYF.

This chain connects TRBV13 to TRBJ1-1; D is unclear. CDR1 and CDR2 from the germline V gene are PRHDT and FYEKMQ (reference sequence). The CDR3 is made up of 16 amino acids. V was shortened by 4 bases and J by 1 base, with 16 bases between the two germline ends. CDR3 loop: CASSSPHVGKNTEAFF. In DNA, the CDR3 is TGTGCCAGCAGCTCGCCCCATGTGGGCAAGAACACTGAAGCTTTCTTT.

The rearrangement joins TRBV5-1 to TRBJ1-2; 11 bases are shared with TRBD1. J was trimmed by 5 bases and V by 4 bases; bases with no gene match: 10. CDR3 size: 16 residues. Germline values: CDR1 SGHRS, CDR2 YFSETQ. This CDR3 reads CASSKGQGALVYGYTF. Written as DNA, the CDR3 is TGCGCCAGCAGCAAAGGACAGGGGGCTTTGGTTTATGGCTACACCTTC.

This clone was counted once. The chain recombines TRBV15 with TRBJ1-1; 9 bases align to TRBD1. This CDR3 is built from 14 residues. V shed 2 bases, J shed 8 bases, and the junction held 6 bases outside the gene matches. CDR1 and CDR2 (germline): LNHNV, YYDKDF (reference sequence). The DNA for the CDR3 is TGTGCCACCAGCAGAACCCGGGGGACAGGGGAAGCTTTCTTT. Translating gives CATSRTRGTGEAFF.

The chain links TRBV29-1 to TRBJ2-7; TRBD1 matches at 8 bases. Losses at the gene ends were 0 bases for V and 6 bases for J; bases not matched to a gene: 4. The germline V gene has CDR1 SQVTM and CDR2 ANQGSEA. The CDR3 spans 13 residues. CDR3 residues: CSVEDRGRREQYF. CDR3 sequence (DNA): TGCAGCGTTGAAGACAGGGGGCGCCGCGAGCAGTACTTC.

CDR3 nucleotide sequence: TGTGCCAGCAGGGGTGGCGGCATCTCTGGAAACACCATATATTTT. It specifies CASRGGGISGNTIYF. The V call is TRBV5-6, the J call TRBJ1-3; D remains unclear. V lost 5 bases and J 0 bases, leaving 12 bases between the germline ends. The germline gives CDR1 SGHDT, CDR2 YYEEEE. The CDR3 spans 15 residues.

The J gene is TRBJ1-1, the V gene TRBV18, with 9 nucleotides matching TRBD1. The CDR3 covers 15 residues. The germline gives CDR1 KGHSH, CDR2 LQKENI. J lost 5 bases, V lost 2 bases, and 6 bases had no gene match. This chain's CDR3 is CASSPNRGPSTEAFF. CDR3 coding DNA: TGTGCCAGCTCACCAAACAGGGGGCCGAGTACTGAAGCTTTCTTT.

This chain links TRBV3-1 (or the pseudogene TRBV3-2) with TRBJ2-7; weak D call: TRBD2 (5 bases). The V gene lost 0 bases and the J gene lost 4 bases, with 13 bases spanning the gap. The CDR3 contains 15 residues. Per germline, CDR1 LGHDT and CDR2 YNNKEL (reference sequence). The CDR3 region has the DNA TGTGCCAGCAGCCAAGATGGAGGCAGCGTGTACGAGCAGTACTTC. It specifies CASSQDGGSVYEQYF.

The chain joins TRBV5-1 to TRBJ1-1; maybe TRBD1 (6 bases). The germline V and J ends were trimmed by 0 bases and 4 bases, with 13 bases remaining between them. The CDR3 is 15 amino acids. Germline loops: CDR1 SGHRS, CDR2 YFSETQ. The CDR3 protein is CASSLAGEMGTEAFF. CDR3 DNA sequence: TGCGCCAGCAGCTTGGCAGGGGAGATGGGCACTGAAGCTTTCTTT. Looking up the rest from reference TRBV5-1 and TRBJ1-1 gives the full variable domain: KAGVTQTPRYLIKTRGQQVTLSCSPISGHRSVSWYQQTPGQGLQFLFEYFSETQRNKGNFPGRFSGRQFSNSRSEMNVSTLELGDSALYLCASSLAGEMGTEAFFGQGTRLTVV.

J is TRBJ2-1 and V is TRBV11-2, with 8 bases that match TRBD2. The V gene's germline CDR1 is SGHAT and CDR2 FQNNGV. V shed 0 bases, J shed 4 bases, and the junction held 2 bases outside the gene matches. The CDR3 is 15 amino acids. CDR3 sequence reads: CASSLERGAYNEQFF. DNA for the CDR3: TGTGCCAGCAGCTTAGAGCGGGGGGCTTACAATGAGCAGTTCTTC.

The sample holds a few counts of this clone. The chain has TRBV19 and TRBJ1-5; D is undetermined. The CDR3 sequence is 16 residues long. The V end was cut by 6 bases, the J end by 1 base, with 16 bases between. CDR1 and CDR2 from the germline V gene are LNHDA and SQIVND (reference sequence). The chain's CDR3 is CASSIFAGSSNQPQHF. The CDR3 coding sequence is TGTGCCAGTAGCATTTTTGCGGGGTCGAGCAATCAGCCCCAGCATTTT.

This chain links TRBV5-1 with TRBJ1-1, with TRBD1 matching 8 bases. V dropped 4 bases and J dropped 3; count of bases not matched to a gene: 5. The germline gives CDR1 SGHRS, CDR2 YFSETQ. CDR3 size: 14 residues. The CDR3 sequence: CASSRDRGDTEAFF. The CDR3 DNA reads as TGCGCCAGCAGCCGAGACAGGGGAGACACTGAAGCTTTCTTT.

DNA of the CDR3: TGTGCCTGGAGCCTAAGGGGCCGCGGTGAAAAACTGTTTTTT. Translated, it gives CAWSLRGRGEKLFF. This chain joins TRBV30 and TRBJ1-4; D might be TRBD1 (5 bases). The V end lost 3 bases, the J end lost 7 bases, and 15 bases lay between the germline ends. CDR3 length equals 14 residues. Germline CDR1 is GTSNPN and CDR2 is SVGIG (reference sequence).

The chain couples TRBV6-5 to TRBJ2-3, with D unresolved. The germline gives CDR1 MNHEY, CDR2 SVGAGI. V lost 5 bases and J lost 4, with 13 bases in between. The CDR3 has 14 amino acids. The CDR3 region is CASSPRSLADTQYF. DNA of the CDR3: TGTGCCAGCAGTCCGCGTTCCCTGGCAGATACGCAGTATTTT.